This TCR beta chain stems from a study of blood T cell repertoires in COVID-19. Study in general: The origin of the acute and convalescent COVID-19 samples was the United States, Italy and Spain. Sources were T cells, B-cell-depleted T cells, or PBMCs; the material itself was cDNA or gDNA.

Per the original methods: Reference gene primer amplification gave estimated nucleated cell counts. TCRdb's copy holds only in-frame clones and misses some; the assay was immunoSEQ multiplex PCR. V, J and clone size are those of that table, while D and trimming were read from the DNA. This table holds about 220,000 clones, about 79% found once. The CDR3 covers 13 residues. The chain is built from TRBV21-1 and TRBJ1-1; no check of the table's D call, TRBD1, against the DNA was made. TRBV21-1 is a pseudogene locus. The sequence was obtained from a man aged 45-60 years with active or convalescent COVID-19. Sequenced: peripheral blood. CDR3 bases: TGTGCCAGCAGCAATCCAGGGTGGACTGAAGCTTTCTTT. Translated, it gives CASSNPGWTEAFF.